These 11 T cell receptor beta chains share one sample of origin, sequenced in a study of OX40 agonist ivuxolimab in advanced cancers. Libraries were built with the immunoSEQ multiplex PCR assay. The table was pulled from immuneACCESS by TCRdb, which kept in-frame rearrangements only. Such tables lose some clones; where checked, under half of the loss comes from unresolved V genes, and the rest has no known cause. The table for this sample lists more than 100,000 clones; 93% of them were counted only once. More than 0.15% of the sample rests with the top ten. Sequences were derived from CD4+ or CD8+ T cells sorted from blood, sampled in a trial of the OX40 agonist ivuxolimab. Receptors were obtained from an adult with an advanced solid tumor such as melanoma, head and neck, liver or kidney cancer.

The V and J genes are TRBV7-6 and TRBJ1-2; D perhaps matches TRBD1 (5 bases). Looked up from germline, CDR1 is SGHVS and CDR2 is FNYEAQ. The ends were cut back, 2 bases at V and 4 bases at J, with 11 bases in the middle. The CDR3 spans 14 residues. CDR3 amino acids: CASSLSSGTYGYTF. CDR3 DNA sequence: TGTGCCAGCAGCTTATCCTCAGGGACCTATGGCTACACCTTC.

The V gene is TRBV5-8, the J gene TRBJ1-4, with 12 positions matching TRBD1. CDR1 is SGHTS and CDR2 is YDEGEE in the germline V gene. The CDR3 is 17 residues long. The junction had 6 bases not matched to a gene; V was cut back by 2 bases and J by 4 bases. Written as DNA, the CDR3 is TGTGCCAGCAGCTTCCGGGACAGGGGGCGCGGTAATGAAAAACTGTTTTTT. This encodes CASSFRDRGRGNEKLFF.

The chain combines TRBV18 with TRBJ1-2; the D gene is possibly TRBD1 (6 bases). There are 12 residues in the CDR3. Trimming took 3 bases from V and 8 from J, leaving 10 bases between them. Germline CDR1 and CDR2: KGHSH and LQKENI. The CDR3 sequence: CASSPRTEGYTF. In DNA form, the CDR3 reads TGTGCCAGCTCACCCCGGACAGAAGGCTACACCTTC. The full variable domain, in which reference TRBV18 and TRBJ1-2 provide the parts outside the CDR3, is NAGVMQNPRHLVRRRGQEARLRCSPMKGHSHVYWYRQLPEEGLKFMVYLQKENIIDESGMPKERFSAEFPKEGPSILRIQQVVRGDSAAYFCASSPRTEGYTFGSGTRLTVV.

This sequence joins TRBV12-5 and TRBJ2-3; D remains unclear. With 6 bases removed from V and 5 bases from J, the gap between germline ends came to 9 bases. Germline V gene sequence: CDR1 LGHNT, CDR2 FRNRAP. This CDR3 is 12 amino acids long. CDR3 nucleotides: TGTGCTAGTGGCCCGTTGGTAGATACGCAGTATTTT. It specifies CASGPLVDTQYF.

The chain uses TRBV7-2 and TRBJ2-1; D gene unclear. Germline CDR1 is SGHTA and CDR2 is FQGNSA. Trimming left V 0 bases short and J 9 bases short, with 3 bases between. This CDR3 region has 11 residues. The CDR3 region has the DNA TGTGCCAGCAGCTTAGCCCTTGAGCAGTTCTTC. Translating gives CASSLALEQFF.

The rearrangement joins TRBV19 to TRBJ2-2; D is possibly TRBD2 (6 bases). Per the germline V gene, CDR1 is LNHDA and CDR2 is SQIVND (reference sequence). The CDR3 length is 16 residues. V lost 7 bases and J lost 1, with 16 bases in between. CDR3 region: CASTEGTGVNTGELFF. DNA of the CDR3: TGTGCCAGTACCGAGGGAACGGGGGTGAACACCGGGGAGCTGTTTTTT.

The chain has TRBV6-1 and TRBJ1-5, with D possibly being TRBD1 (5 bases). Germline CDR1 and CDR2: MNHNS and SASEGT. The CDR3 runs 13 residues. V lost 6 bases and J lost 5, with 11 bases in between. The CDR3 region is CASRRGVDQPQHF. The CDR3 DNA is TGTGCCAGCAGGAGAGGGGTAGATCAGCCCCAGCATTTT.

The CDR3 DNA reads as TGCGCCAGCAGCAGAACGGGAGACTCCTACAATGAGCAGTTCTTC. It is translated as CASSRTGDSYNEQFF. The V call is TRBV5-1, the J call TRBJ2-1; a possible D gene is TRBD2 (6 bases). CDR3 size: 15 residues. Per germline, CDR1 SGHRS and CDR2 YFSETQ. Trimming took off 4 bases at V and 0 bases at J, with 11 bases between the two ends.

The rearrangement joins TRBV9 to TRBJ2-3; D is unresolved. The V gene's germline CDR1 is SGDLS and CDR2 YYNGEE. The CDR3 is made up of 13 amino acids. V was trimmed by 1 base and J by 4 bases, leaving 7 bases between them. CDR3 residues: CASSVRQADTQYF. DNA for the CDR3: TGTGCCAGCAGCGTACGGCAGGCAGATACGCAGTATTTT.

The count of this clone is one. V is TRBV11-2 and J is TRBJ1-1, with 7 bases aligning to TRBD1. The germline V gene has CDR1 SGHAT and CDR2 FQNNGV. This CDR3 spans 15 amino acids. V lost 4 bases, J lost 4 bases, and 9 bases stayed unmatched. CDR3 nucleotide sequence: TGTGCCAGCAGCTACTCAGGGGGGAGAGGCACTGAAGCTTTCTTT. Translation: CASSYSGGRGTEAFF.

The chain couples TRBV7-8 to TRBJ2-1, with 14 bases aligning to TRBD2. The CDR3 contains 18 residues. Germline V gene lookup returns CDR1 SGHVS and CDR2 FQNEAQ. The V segment lost 2 bases and the J segment 12 bases; nucleotides outside the gene matches: 15. CDR3 protein: CASSLRGTRTSGRTGQFF. In DNA, the CDR3 is TGTGCCAGCAGCTTACGGGGCACACGGACTAGCGGGAGGACCGGGCAGTTCTTC.